A single sample is the source of the 20 T cell receptor beta chains below, sequenced in a study of shared clonotypes between healthy human individuals. Naive CD8 isolation took CD45RO-negative cells positively selected for CCR7 and excluded terminally differentiated effector memory CD45RA+ cells. Sequenced by immunoSEQ multiplex PCR; TCRdb stores in-frame clones only, minus some. This repertoire shows hundreds of thousands of clones, 92% found once; its top ten account for about 24%. The sample consisted of naive CD8+ T cells sorted from blood. The receptors were gathered from a man in his thirties or forties in good health.

This chain's CDR3 is CASSYTTLLAGSYNEQFF. CDR3 coding DNA: TGTGCCAGCAGTTACACTACATTACTAGCGGGATCCTACAATGAGCAGTTCTTC. The J gene is TRBJ2-1, the V gene TRBV27, with 10 positions matching TRBD2. Per the germline V gene, CDR1 is MNHEY and CDR2 is SMNVEV (reference sequence). The CDR3 is 18 residues long. The ends lost 4 bases at V and 1 base at J; junction bases unmatched: 10.

The rearrangement uses TRBV29-1 and TRBJ2-7, with D tentatively TRBD1 (6 bases). In germline, CDR1 is SQVTM, CDR2 ANQGSEA. The CDR3 extends over 15 amino acids. The V end lost 2 bases, the J end lost 4 bases, and 18 bases lay between the germline ends. The DNA for the CDR3 is TGCAGCGTTGAAATGAGCCAGGGGACCTATTACGAGCAGTACTTC. It codes for CSVEMSQGTYYEQYF.

This clone was seen only a few times. This rearrangement joins TRBV7-9 to TRBJ1-2, with TRBD1 matching over 9 bases. Germline lookup yields CDR1 SEHNR and CDR2 FQNEAQ (reference sequence). V trimming: 4 bases; J trimming: 4 bases; junction bases outside the gene matches: 7. The CDR3 totals 15 residues. The CDR3 bases are TGTGCCAGCAGCTCCGGGACAGGGAGCCTCTATGGCTACACCTTC. Its translation: CASSSGTGSLYGYTF.

The chain is built from TRBV7-3 and TRBJ2-6, with no clear D. The V end lost 5 bases, the J end lost 2 bases, and 10 bases lay between the germline ends. The length of the CDR3 is 15 residues. The germline V gene has CDR1 SGHTA and CDR2 FQGTGA. CDR3 DNA: TGTGCCAGCAGCCTGGACCAGCCTGGGGCCAACGTCCTGACTTTC. Translation: CASSLDQPGANVLTF.

J is TRBJ2-1 and V is TRBV19; D uncertain. The CDR3 spans 15 residues. The V gene's germline CDR1 is LNHDA and CDR2 SQIVND (reference sequence). V lost 3 bases, J lost 5 bases, and 14 bases lay in between. The CDR3 coding sequence is TGTGCCAGTAGTATCGGTAGCAGCATGCACAATGAGCAGTTCTTC. Encoded protein: CASSIGSSMHNEQFF.

The genes are TRBV28 and TRBJ2-3; 11 bases align to TRBD2. V lost 2 bases, J lost 1 base, and 17 bases stayed unmatched. CDR1 and CDR2 from the germline V gene are MDHEN and SYDVKM. The CDR3 is 21 amino acids. CDR3 residues: CASSLGLRGDTSGRRTDTQYF. The CDR3 DNA sequence: TGTGCCAGCAGTTTAGGGCTTAGGGGCGATACTAGCGGGAGACGCACAGATACGCAGTATTTT.

This clone was seen once. The gene calls are TRBV27 and TRBJ2-5, with a possible D match to TRBD1 (5 bases). Trimming took 1 base from V and 3 from J, leaving 12 bases between them. The CDR3 runs 15 residues. The V gene's germline CDR1 is MNHEY and CDR2 SMNVEV (reference sequence). The DNA for the CDR3 is TGTGCCAGCAGTTTATGGAACCAGGGTGAAGAGACCCAGTACTTC. This encodes CASSLWNQGEETQYF.

This chain uses TRBV27 with TRBJ2-3; tentatively, D is TRBD1 (6 bases). The CDR3 covers 17 residues. CDR1 MNHEY and CDR2 SMNVEV come from the germline V gene (reference sequence). The germline V and J ends were trimmed by 7 bases and 0 bases, with 20 bases remaining between them. The CDR3 coding sequence is TGTGCCAGCAAGCACGTTCCCCGGGACACAAGCACAGATACGCAGTATTTT. Its translation: CASKHVPRDTSTDTQYF.

The chain links TRBV4-1 to TRBJ2-1, with 11 bases matching TRBD2. Germline V CDR1 and CDR2: MGHRA, YSYEKL. The trim removed 8 bases at V and 10 bases at J, leaving 13 bases unmatched. CDR3 length: 15 residues. The CDR3, as DNA: TGCGCCAGCCAGGGGACTAGCGGCTTACTGATGGAGCAGTTCTTC. Translated: CASQGTSGLLMEQFF.

The gene calls are TRBV7-9 and TRBJ2-7; 7 bases match TRBD2. V was clipped by 1 base and J by 3 bases; unmatched bases: 15. There are 18 residues in the CDR3. CDR1 is SEHNR, CDR2 FQNEAQ, per germline (reference sequence). CDR3 amino acids: CASSLGAYGLGKNYEQYF. CDR3 nucleotide sequence: TGTGCCAGCAGCTTAGGGGCTTACGGACTAGGAAAAAACTACGAGCAGTACTTC.

The chain has TRBV30 and TRBJ1-4; D gene unclear. This CDR3 spans 12 amino acids. The V gene's germline CDR1 is GTSNPN and CDR2 SVGIG (reference sequence). The V gene lost 4 bases and the J gene lost 4 bases, with 7 bases spanning the gap. As DNA, the CDR3 is TGTGCCTGGAACCTGCTTAATGAAAAACTGTTTTTT. Its translation is CAWNLLNEKLFF. The full variable domain, in which reference TRBV30 and TRBJ1-4 provide the parts outside the CDR3, is SQTIHQWPATLVQPVGSPLSLECTVEGTSNPNLYWYRQAAGRGLQLLFYSVGIGQISSEVPQNLSASRPQDRQFILSSKKLLLSDSGFYLCAWNLLNEKLFFGSGTQLSVL.

The chain links TRBV27 to TRBJ1-5, with unresolved D. The CDR3 extends over 13 amino acids. Trimming pared 0 bases from V and 6 bases from J, leaving 6 bases between. Germline CDR1 and CDR2: MNHEY and SMNVEV (reference sequence). Written as DNA, the CDR3 is TGTGCCAGCAGTTTATCGGGTCCTCAGCCCCAGCATTTT. Its translation: CASSLSGPQPQHF.

The chain has TRBV11-2 and TRBJ1-2; D not resolved. The CDR3 is 12 residues long. V was cut by 6 bases and J by 2 bases, with 7 bases left in between. Germline V lookup: CDR1 SGHAT, CDR2 FQNNGV. CDR3 bases: TGTGCCAGCAGTGTACCCAACTATGGCTACACCTTC. It specifies CASSVPNYGYTF.

The CDR3 nucleotides are TGCGCCAGCAGCCACACAGATTTGGGCACTGAAGCTTTCTTT. Translation gives CASSHTDLGTEAFF. V is TRBV4-1 and J is TRBJ1-1; the D is unclear. This CDR3 has 14 residues. V dropped 3 bases and J dropped 4 bases, with 12 bases sitting between them. The germline V gene encodes CDR1 MGHRA and CDR2 YSYEKL.

The chain uses TRBV29-1 and TRBJ2-3, with 7 nucleotides matching TRBD2. Germline assignment: CDR1 SQVTM and CDR2 ANQGSEA. The J segment lost 0 bases and the V segment lost 4 bases, leaving 7 bases of the junction unmatched. This CDR3 region has 15 residues. CDR3 nucleotide sequence: TGCAGCGTTGTGCCTTCGCGGGAGAGCACAGATACGCAGTATTTT. Its protein is CSVVPSRESTDTQYF.

The rearrangement uses TRBV9 and TRBJ2-1, with 9 bases that match TRBD2. The CDR3 spans 22 residues. Per germline, CDR1 SGDLS and CDR2 YYNGEE. J gave up 5 bases and V 4 bases, and 28 bases lay outside the gene matches. In nucleotides, the CDR3 is TGTGCCAGCAGCAACCCAAGTTTAGCGGGAGTTCAGCGGGGACAAATACACAATGAGCAGTTCTTC. It yields the protein CASSNPSLAGVQRGQIHNEQFF.

In the case of this clone: Other DNA sequences within the sample encode an identical CDR3. V is TRBV29-1 and J is TRBJ2-3; TRBD2 matches 13 bases. Germline assignment: CDR1 SQVTM and CDR2 ANQGSEA. This CDR3 is 14 amino acids long. V lost 8 bases to trimming and J lost 5 bases; unmatched junction nucleotides: 7. CDR3 amino acids: CSTDGLAGVDTQYF. DNA for the CDR3: TGCAGCACCGACGGACTAGCGGGAGTAGATACGCAGTATTTT.

This chain links TRBV5-4 with TRBJ1-1; D remains ambiguous. Germline CDR1 is SGHNT and CDR2 is YYREEE (reference sequence). Trimming removed 1 base at V and 1 base at J, with 11 bases between. The CDR3 consists of 15 residues. CDR3 sequence: CASSLNARENTEAFF. The DNA of the CDR3 is TGTGCCAGCAGCTTGAACGCGAGGGAGAACACTGAAGCTTTCTTT.

This clone appeared many times. The V gene is TRBV28, the J gene TRBJ2-7; possibly TRBD1 for D (6 bases). CDR3 length: 13 amino acids. V gave up 6 bases and J gave up 4 bases, with 13 bases separating them. Germline CDR1 is MDHEN and CDR2 is SYDVKM. CDR3 sequence: CASRPGHMYEQYF. CDR3 nucleotide sequence: TGTGCCAGCAGGCCGGGACACATGTACGAGCAGTACTTC.

The chain is built from TRBV27 and TRBJ2-4, with 8 nucleotides matching TRBD1. Per the germline V gene, CDR1 is MNHEY and CDR2 is SMNVEV (reference sequence). With 4 bases clipped from V and 2 bases from J, the junction kept 7 bases outside the gene matches. The CDR3 runs to 16 residues. CDR3: CASSSQGARSKNIQYF. CDR3 nucleotide sequence: TGTGCCAGCAGTTCCCAGGGGGCGCGATCCAAAAACATTCAGTACTTC.